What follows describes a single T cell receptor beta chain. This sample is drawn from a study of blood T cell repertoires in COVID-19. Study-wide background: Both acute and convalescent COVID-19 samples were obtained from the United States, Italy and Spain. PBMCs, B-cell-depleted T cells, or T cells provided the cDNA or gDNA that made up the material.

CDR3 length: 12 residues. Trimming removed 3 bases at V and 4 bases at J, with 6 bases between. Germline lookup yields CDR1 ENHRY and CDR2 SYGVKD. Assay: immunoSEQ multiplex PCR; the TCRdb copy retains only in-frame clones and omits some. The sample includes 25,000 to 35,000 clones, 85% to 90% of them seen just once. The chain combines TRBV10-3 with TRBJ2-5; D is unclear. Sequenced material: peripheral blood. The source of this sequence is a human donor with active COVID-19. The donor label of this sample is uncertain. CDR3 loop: CAISDPLETQYF. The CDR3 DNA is TGTGCCATCAGTGACCCCCTAGAGACCCAGTACTTC.